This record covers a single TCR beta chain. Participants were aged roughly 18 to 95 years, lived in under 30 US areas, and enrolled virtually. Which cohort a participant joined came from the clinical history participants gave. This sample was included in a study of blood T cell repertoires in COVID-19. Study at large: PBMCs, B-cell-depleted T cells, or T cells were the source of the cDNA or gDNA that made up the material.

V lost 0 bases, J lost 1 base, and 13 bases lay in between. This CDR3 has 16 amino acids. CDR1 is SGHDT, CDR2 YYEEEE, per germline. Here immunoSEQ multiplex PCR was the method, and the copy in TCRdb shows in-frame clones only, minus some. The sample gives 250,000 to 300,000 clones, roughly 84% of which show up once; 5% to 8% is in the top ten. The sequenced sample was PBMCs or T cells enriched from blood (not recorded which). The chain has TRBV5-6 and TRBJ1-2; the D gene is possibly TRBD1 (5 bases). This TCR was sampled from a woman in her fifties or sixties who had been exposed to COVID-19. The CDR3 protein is CASSLGQGNNNYGYTF. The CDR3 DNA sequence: TGTGCCAGCAGCTTGGGGCAGGGAAATAATAACTATGGCTACACCTTC.